This T cell receptor (beta chain) was recovered during a study of blood T cell repertoires in COVID-19. In the original analysis: The assay estimated nucleated cells by amplifying reference gene primers. Some clones are missing from TCRdb's copy, which holds only in-frame ones; the method was immunoSEQ multiplex PCR. V, J and clone size were drawn from that table, and D and trimming were deduced from the DNA. The sample lists 200,000 to 250,000 clones, 86% seen once, with over 3% in the top ten. The CDR3 is 13 amino acids. CDR1 is MNHNY and CDR2 is SVGAGI in the germline V gene (reference sequence). The V and J ends lost 7 bases and 1 base respectively, with 10 bases between them. Enrolled through a virtual design, the participants were between roughly 18 and 100 years of age and came from about two dozen US areas. Assignment of participants to cohorts was predicated upon participant-reported clinical history.

The gene calls are TRBV6-6 and TRBJ1-1, with unresolved D. Sample: PBMCs or T cells enriched from blood (not recorded which). The sequence came from a woman aged 35 to 49 with acute COVID-19. The CDR3 region is CASTLQANTEAFF. In nucleotides, the CDR3 is TGTGCCAGCACTCTCCAGGCGAACACTGAAGCTTTCTTT.